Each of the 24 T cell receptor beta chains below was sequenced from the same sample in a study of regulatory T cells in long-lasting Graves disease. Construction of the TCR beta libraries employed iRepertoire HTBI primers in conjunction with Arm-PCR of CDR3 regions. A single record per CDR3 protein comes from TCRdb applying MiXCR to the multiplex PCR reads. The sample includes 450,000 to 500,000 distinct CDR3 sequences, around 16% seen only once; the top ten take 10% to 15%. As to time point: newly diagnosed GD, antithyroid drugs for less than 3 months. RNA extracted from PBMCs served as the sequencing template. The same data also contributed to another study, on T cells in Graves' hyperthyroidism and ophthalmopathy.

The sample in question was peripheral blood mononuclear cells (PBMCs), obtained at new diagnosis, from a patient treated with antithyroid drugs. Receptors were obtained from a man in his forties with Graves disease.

The CDR3 spells CASSPHVNTEAFF. The CDR3 DNA is TGTGCCAGCAGTCCACATGTGAACACTGAAGCTTTCTTT. V usage is TRBV6-1 and J usage is TRBJ1-1; D unresolved. From germline, CDR1 is MNHNS and CDR2 SASEGT. With 5 bases removed from V and 0 bases from J, the gap between germline ends came to 7 bases. The CDR3 covers 13 residues.

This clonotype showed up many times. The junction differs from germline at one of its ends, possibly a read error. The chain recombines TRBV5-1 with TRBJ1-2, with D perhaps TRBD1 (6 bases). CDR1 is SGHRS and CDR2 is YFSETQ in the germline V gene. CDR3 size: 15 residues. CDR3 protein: CASSLGAGVNYGYTF. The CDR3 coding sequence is TGTGCCAGCAGCTTGGGTGCAGGGGTGAACTATGGCTACACCTTC.

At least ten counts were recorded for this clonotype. The CDR3 sequence: CASTQFSGANVLTF. In nucleotides, the CDR3 is TGTGCCAGCACCCAATTCTCTGGGGCCAACGTCCTGACTTTC. The rearrangement links TRBV12-3 or TRBV12-4 to TRBJ2-6; D unresolved. Between the trimmed V and J ends, which lost 7 bases and 0 bases, there was a span of 7 bases. The CDR3 is 14 residues long.

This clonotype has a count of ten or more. This chain's CDR3 is CSAKMSGYEQYF. Written as DNA, the CDR3 is TGCAGTGCTAAGATGAGCGGCTACGAGCAGTACTTC. V gene TRBV20-1 combines with J gene TRBJ2-7; D might be TRBD2 (5 bases). The CDR3 extends over 12 amino acids. The V gene's germline CDR1 is DFQATT and CDR2 SNEGSKA (reference sequence). V was shortened by 4 bases and J by 3 bases, with 10 bases between the two germline ends.

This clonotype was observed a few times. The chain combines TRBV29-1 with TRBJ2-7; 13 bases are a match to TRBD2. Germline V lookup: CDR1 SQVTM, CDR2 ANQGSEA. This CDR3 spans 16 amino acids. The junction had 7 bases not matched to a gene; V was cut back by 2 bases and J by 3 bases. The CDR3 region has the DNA TGCAGCGTTGAAACGTCTGGGACTAGCGGGATCTACGAGCAGTACTTC. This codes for CSVETSGTSGIYEQYF.

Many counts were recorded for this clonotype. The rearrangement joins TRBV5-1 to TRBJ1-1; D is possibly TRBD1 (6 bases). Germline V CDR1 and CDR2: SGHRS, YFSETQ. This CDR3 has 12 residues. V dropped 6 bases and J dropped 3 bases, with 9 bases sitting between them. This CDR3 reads CASKDRYTEAFF. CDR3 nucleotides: TGCGCCAGCAAGGACAGATACACTGAAGCTTTCTTT.

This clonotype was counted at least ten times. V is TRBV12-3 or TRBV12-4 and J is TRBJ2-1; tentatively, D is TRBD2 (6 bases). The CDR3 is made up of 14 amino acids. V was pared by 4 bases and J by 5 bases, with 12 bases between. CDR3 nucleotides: TGTGCCAGCAGTTCGAGACTAGTAAACAATGAGCAGTTCTTC. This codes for CASSSRLVNNEQFF.

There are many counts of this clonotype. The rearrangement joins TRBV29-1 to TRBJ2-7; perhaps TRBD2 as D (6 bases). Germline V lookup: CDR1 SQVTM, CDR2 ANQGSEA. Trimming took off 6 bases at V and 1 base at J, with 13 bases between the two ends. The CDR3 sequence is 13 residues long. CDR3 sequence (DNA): TGCAGCGTGGAGGACGGGGGTTCCTACGAGCAGTACTTC. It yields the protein CSVEDGGSYEQYF.

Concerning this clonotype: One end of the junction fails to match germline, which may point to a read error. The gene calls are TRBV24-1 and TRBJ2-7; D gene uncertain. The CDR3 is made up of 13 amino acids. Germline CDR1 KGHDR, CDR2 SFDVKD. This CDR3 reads CATSDTNTYAQYF. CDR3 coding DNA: TGTGCCACCAGTGATACCAATACTTACGCGCAGTACTTC.

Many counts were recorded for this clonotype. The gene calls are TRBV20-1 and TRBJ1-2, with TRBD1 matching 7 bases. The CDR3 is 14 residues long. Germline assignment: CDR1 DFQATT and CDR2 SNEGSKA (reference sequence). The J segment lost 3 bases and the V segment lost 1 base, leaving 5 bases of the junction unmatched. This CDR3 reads CSARVTGQDYGYTF. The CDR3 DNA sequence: TGCAGTGCTAGAGTTACCGGACAGGACTATGGCTACACCTTC.

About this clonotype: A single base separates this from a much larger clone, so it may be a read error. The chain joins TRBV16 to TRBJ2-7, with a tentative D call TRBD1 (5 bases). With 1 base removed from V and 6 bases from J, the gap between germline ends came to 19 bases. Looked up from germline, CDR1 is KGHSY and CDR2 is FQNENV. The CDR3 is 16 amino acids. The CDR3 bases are TGTGCCAGCAGCCAATTAGGGGCCTGCCCCCTGGGCGAGCAGTACTTC. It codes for CASSQLGACPLGEQYF.

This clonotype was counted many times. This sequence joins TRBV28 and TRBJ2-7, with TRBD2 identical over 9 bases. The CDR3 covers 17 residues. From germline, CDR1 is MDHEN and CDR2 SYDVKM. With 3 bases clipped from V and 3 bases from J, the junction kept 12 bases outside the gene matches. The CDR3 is CASSLRLAGSLFYEQYF. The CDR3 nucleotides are TGTGCCAGCAGTTTGCGGCTAGCGGGAAGCCTTTTCTACGAGCAGTACTTC.

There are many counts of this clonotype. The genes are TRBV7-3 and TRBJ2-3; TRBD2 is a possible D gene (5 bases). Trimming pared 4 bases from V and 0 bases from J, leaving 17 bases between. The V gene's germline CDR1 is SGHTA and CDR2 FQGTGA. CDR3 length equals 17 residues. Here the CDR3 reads CASSSRGSVPSTDTQYF. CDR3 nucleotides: TGTGCCAGCAGCTCCCGGGGATCGGTTCCTAGCACAGATACGCAGTATTTT.

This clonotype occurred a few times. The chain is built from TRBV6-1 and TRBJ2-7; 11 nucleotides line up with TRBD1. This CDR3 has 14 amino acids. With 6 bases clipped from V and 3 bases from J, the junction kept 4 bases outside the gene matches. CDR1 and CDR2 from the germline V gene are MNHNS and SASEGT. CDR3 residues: CASSWGTGGYEQYF. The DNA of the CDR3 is TGTGCCAGCAGCTGGGGGACAGGGGGCTACGAGCAGTACTTC.

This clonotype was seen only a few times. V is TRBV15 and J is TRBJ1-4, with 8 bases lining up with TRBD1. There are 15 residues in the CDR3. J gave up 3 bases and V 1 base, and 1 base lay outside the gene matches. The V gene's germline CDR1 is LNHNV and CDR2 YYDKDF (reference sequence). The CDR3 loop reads CATSRADRANEKLFF. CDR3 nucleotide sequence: TGTGCCACCAGCAGAGCGGACAGGGCTAATGAAAAACTGTTTTTT.

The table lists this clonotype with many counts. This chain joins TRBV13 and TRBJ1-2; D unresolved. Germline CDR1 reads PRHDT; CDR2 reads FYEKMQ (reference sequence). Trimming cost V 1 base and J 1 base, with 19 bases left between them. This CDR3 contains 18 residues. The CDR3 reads CASSLVGEELPLNYGYTF. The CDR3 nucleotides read TGTGCCAGCAGCTTAGTGGGAGAGGAGCTGCCTCTTAACTATGGCTACACCTTC.

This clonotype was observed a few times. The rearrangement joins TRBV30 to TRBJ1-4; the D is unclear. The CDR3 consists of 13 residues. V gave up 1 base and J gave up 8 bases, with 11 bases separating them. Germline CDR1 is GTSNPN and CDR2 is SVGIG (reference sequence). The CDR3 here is CAWSGAVGEKLFF. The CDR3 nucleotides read TGTGCCTGGAGTGGGGCAGTGGGGGAAAAACTGTTTTTT.

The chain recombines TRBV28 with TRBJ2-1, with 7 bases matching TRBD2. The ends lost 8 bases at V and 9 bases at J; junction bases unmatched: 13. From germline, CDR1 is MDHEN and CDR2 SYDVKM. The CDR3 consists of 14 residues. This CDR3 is CASGPGRVSPEQFF. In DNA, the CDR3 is TGTGCCAGCGGCCCTGGGAGGGTTTCTCCTGAGCAGTTCTTC.

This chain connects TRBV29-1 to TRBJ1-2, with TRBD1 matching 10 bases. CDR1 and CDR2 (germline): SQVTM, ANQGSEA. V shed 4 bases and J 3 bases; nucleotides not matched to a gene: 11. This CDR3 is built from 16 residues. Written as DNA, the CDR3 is TGCAGCGTTGTTCCGGGACAGGGGATTTGGGACTATGGCTACACCTTC. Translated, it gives CSVVPGQGIWDYGYTF.

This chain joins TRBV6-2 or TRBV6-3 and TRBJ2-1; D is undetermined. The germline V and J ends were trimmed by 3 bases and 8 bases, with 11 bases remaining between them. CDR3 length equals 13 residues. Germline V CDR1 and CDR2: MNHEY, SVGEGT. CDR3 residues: CASSYSAAHEQFF. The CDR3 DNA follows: TGTGCCAGCAGTTATTCGGCTGCCCATGAGCAGTTCTTC.

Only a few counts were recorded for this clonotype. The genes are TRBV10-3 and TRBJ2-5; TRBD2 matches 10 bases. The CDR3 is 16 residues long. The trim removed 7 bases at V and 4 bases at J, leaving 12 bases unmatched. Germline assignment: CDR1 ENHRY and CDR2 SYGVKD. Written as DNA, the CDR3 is TGTGCCATCAAGGGAGGCAGCGGGAGGGCCCGAGAGACCCAGTACTTC. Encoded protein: CAIKGGSGRARETQYF.

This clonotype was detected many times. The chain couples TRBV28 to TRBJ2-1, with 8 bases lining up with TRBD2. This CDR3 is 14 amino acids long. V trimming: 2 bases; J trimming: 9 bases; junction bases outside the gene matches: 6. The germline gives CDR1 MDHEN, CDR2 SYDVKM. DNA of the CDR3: TGTGCCAGCAGTTTAGCGGGAGGTGTGTCTGAGCAGTTCTTC. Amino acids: CASSLAGGVSEQFF.

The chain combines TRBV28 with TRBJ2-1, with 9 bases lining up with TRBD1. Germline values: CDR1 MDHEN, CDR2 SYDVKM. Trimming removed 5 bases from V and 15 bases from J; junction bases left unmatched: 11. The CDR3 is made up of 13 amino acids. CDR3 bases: TGTGCCAGCAGTCAATTCTTGGACAGGGGACCGTTCTTC. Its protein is CASSQFLDRGPFF.

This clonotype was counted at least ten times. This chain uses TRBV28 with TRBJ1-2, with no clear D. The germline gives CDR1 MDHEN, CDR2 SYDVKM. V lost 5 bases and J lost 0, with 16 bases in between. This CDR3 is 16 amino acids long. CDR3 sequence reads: CASSKGIGIANYGYTF. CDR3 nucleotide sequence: TGTGCCAGCAGTAAAGGGATCGGAATAGCTAACTATGGCTACACCTTC.